This T cell receptor beta chain was found in a study of T cell clonotyping in hematopoietic cell transplantation. Germline values: CDR1 GTSNPN, CDR2 SVGIG (reference sequence). The CDR3 runs 15 residues. V was cut by 5 bases and J by 2 bases, with 17 bases left in between. Sequencing was performed with immunoSEQ multiplex PCR; in TCRdb, only in-frame clones are kept and a portion is missing. The top ten clones hold over 45% of a sample with roughly 9,900 clones, almost 80% of them seen once. The input for sequencing was peripheral blood mononuclear cells, taken 180 days after allogeneic stem cell transplant. The TCR was taken from a female patient aged 50-65 years who had an allogeneic stem cell transplant from a related donor, so the T cells may come from the graft donor. Some clones in this sample may be carry-over from other donors' samples. V gene TRBV30 combines with J gene TRBJ2-3, with D uncertain. The CDR3 loop reads CAWARTGSNTDTQYF. The CDR3 nucleotides are TGTGCCTGGGCACGAACGGGCAGTAACACAGATACGCAGTATTTT.